The 9 T cell receptor beta chains presented below share a single source sample, sequenced in a study of cytomegalovirus exposure and HLA in healthy donors. The primer mix had 60 Vbeta and 13 Jbeta primers. The repertoire was sequenced with immunoSEQ multiplex PCR; TCRdb's copy has only in-frame clones and lacks some. The sample lists about 160,000 clones, more than 75% occurring once. Sequenced: PBMCs. The source is a girl between 10 and 17 years old in good health and CMV-seropositive.

The CDR3 is CASRQTGVTEAFF. CDR3 coding DNA: TGTGCCAGCAGACAAACAGGGGTCACTGAAGCTTTCTTT. The chain links TRBV7-9 to TRBJ1-1, with 7 bases fitting TRBD1. Losses at the gene ends were 6 bases for V and 4 bases for J; bases not matched to a gene: 5. Per the germline V gene, CDR1 is SEHNR and CDR2 is FQNEAQ (reference sequence). CDR3 size: 13 residues.

The rearrangement uses TRBV29-1 and TRBJ2-1; the match to TRBD1 covers 9 bases. The CDR3 extends over 17 amino acids. The junction had 15 bases not matched to a gene; V was cut back by 6 bases and J by 3 bases. Germline lookup yields CDR1 SQVTM and CDR2 ANQGSEA. The CDR3 region is CSVVGHPGQGYYNEQFF. CDR3 nucleotide sequence: TGCAGCGTAGTGGGACACCCGGGACAGGGCTACTACAATGAGCAGTTCTTC.

The genes are TRBV10-3 and TRBJ1-5; tentative D call: TRBD1 (5 bases). From germline, CDR1 is ENHRY and CDR2 SYGVKD. Trimming stripped 7 bases from V and 1 base from J, with 14 bases between. This CDR3 contains 15 residues. The CDR3 region is CAINGARGSNQPQHF. CDR3 nucleotides: TGTGCCATCAATGGGGCGCGTGGGAGCAATCAGCCCCAGCATTTT.

The V call is TRBV29-1, the J call TRBJ2-7; 7 bases align to TRBD2. After removal of 6 bases from V and 5 bases from J, the junction contained 10 bases not matched to a gene. The CDR3 runs to 13 residues. Germline CDR1 SQVTM, CDR2 ANQGSEA. The CDR3, as DNA: TGCAGCGTGCCAATCTCGGGAGGCCACGAGCAGTACTTC. This codes for CSVPISGGHEQYF.

This chain joins TRBV27 and TRBJ2-1, with TRBD2 as a possible D gene (5 bases). Trimming removed 2 bases at V and 4 bases at J, with 9 bases between. The CDR3 runs 14 residues. CDR1 is MNHEY, CDR2 SMNVEV, per germline (reference sequence). The CDR3 reads CASSLQDSYNEQFF. In DNA form, the CDR3 reads TGTGCCAGCAGTTTACAGGACTCATACAATGAGCAGTTCTTC.

The chain uses TRBV11-2 and TRBJ1-1; D perhaps matches TRBD1 (5 bases). The CDR3 is 16 residues long. Germline CDR1 SGHAT, CDR2 FQNNGV. Trimming took 5 bases from V and 4 from J, leaving 20 bases between them. Here the CDR3 reads CASSPRGDRRGTEAFF. In DNA, the CDR3 is TGTGCCAGCAGCCCCCGAGGGGATCGGAGGGGCACTGAAGCTTTCTTT. Based on the CDR3 plus reference TRBV11-2 and TRBJ1-1, the full variable domain is EAGVAQSPRYKIIEKRQSVAFWCNPISGHATLYWYQQILGQGPKLLIQFQNNGVVDDSQLPKDRFSAERLKGVDSTLKIQPAKLEDSAVYLCASSPRGDRRGTEAFFGQGTRLTVV.

This clone was observed a single time. The V call is TRBV10-3, the J call TRBJ2-3; D is possibly TRBD2 (6 bases). CDR1 ENHRY and CDR2 SYGVKD come from the germline V gene. The CDR3 contains 14 residues. The V end was cut by 4 bases, the J end by 6 bases, with 14 bases between. This CDR3 reads CAISGGRGGDTQYF. The CDR3 DNA sequence: TGTGCCATCAGTGGAGGCCGTGGGGGGGATACGCAGTATTTT.

This clone was observed a few times. V is TRBV29-1 and J is TRBJ1-2, with D possibly being TRBD1 (5 bases). Trimming shortened V by 7 bases and J by 3 bases, and 15 bases separated the two germline ends. The CDR3 is made up of 13 amino acids. CDR1 and CDR2 from the germline V gene are SQVTM and ANQGSEA. CDR3 nucleotide sequence: TGCAGCGCGGGGCCGGAGGGGTACTATGGCTACACCTTC. Protein product: CSAGPEGYYGYTF.

Worth noting for this clone: The same CDR3 arises from other DNA sequences in this sample as well. The rearrangement joins TRBV28 to TRBJ1-2; 7 nucleotides line up with TRBD1. This CDR3 contains 14 residues. The V and J ends lost 6 bases and 5 bases, in that order; junction bases with no gene match: 9. Germline V gives CDR1 MDHEN, CDR2 SYDVKM. Written as DNA, the CDR3 is TGTGCCAGCAGCCTACCCGACAGGGCTTATGGCTACACCTTC. Translation gives CASSLPDRAYGYTF.